This T cell receptor beta chain is from a study of shared clonotypes between healthy human individuals. Here immunoSEQ multiplex PCR was the method, and the copy in TCRdb shows in-frame clones only, minus some. The sample includes hundreds of thousands of clones, around 72% of them seen just once. Deletions cut 4 bases from V and 0 bases from J, with 3 bases between. CDR3 size: 11 residues. Germline loops: CDR1 GTSNPN, CDR2 SVGIG (reference sequence). The chain carries TRBV30 and TRBJ1-1; the D is unclear. The sequenced sample consisted of memory CD4+ T cells sorted from blood. Indicated subset: CD45RA-negative fraction. The clonotype originates from a woman aged 25 to 45 in good health. The CDR3 spells CAWKMNTEAFF. CDR3 sequence (DNA): TGTGCCTGGAAGATGAACACTGAAGCTTTCTTT.